This TCR beta chain appears in the sequencing data of a study of OX40 agonist ivuxolimab in advanced cancers. Whole-study context: Every 2 weeks, patients got intravenous ivuxolimab at one of six dose levels (0.01-10 mg/kg). Three patients, one with hepatocellular carcinoma and two with cutaneous melanoma, achieved partial responses. Overall study findings and caveats: Also present in some nonresponders was a low level of normalized T-cell clonal expansion. With doses of 0.1 to 3.0 mg/kg, CD4+ and CD8+ blood T cells had undergone clonal expansion by week 6.

Only in-frame clones appear in the TCRdb table, and some are missing; sequencing was by immunoSEQ multiplex PCR. The profile shows about 70,000 clones, more than 85% of them singletons. Note on this clone: Its antigen is still unknown.

The sequence was collected from an adult with an advanced solid tumor such as melanoma, head and neck, liver or kidney cancer. Source: CD4+ or CD8+ T cells sorted from blood, taken in a trial of the OX40 agonist ivuxolimab.

CDR3 DNA: TGTGCCAGCAGTGAAGCTTATCAGCCCCAGCATTTT. It specifies CASSEAYQPQHF. The gene calls are TRBV6-1 and TRBJ1-5; no reliable D call. V shed 0 bases and J shed 5 bases, with 2 bases lying between them. This CDR3 has 12 amino acids. Germline V gene sequence: CDR1 MNHNS, CDR2 SASEGT.